This T cell receptor beta chain was profiled in a study of response to subunit inactivated influenza vaccine. The CDR3 has 18 residues. The V and J ends lost 4 bases and 5 bases, in that order; junction bases with no gene match: 12. Germline values: CDR1 SGHRS, CDR2 YFSETQ. MiXCR, applied by TCRdb to the RT-PCR reads, yields one record per CDR3 protein. The table has around 580,000 distinct CDR3 sequences, 12% seen once. The chain is built from TRBV5-1 and TRBJ2-5, with TRBD2 identical over 15 bases. The sample here was PBMCs from blood, taken on the day of vaccination. This TCR was recovered from a man over 45 who received an inactivated influenza vaccine. CDR3 coding DNA: TGCGCCAGCAGCCCGAGGACTAGCGGGGGGGCCTGGGATGAGACCCAGTACTTC. It yields the protein CASSPRTSGGAWDETQYF.